One sample yielded the 23 T cell receptor beta chains listed below, sequenced in a study of siplizumab effects on memory and regulatory T cells. Clones were read by immunoSEQ multiplex PCR, and TCRdb kept only the in-frame ones, dropping some. The top ten clones hold approximately 3.4% of a sample with 60,000 to 80,000 clones, approximately 87% of them seen once. The specimen was memory CD4+ T cells sorted from blood. These receptors were taken from a human donor in good health.

This clone was observed a few times. This rearrangement joins TRBV9 to TRBJ2-3; TRBD2 might be the D (5 bases). V lost 2 bases, J lost 6 bases, and 10 bases lay in between. CDR3 size: 13 residues. The germline CDR1 and CDR2 sequences are SGDLS and YYNGEE. CDR3 DNA: TGTGCCAGCAGCGTCTCGGGAATGGATACGCAGTATTTT. Its translation: CASSVSGMDTQYF.

In nucleotides, the CDR3 is TGTGCCAGCAGCGGACCAAGGAGGGATGAAAAACTGTTTTTT. Protein product: CASSGPRRDEKLFF. The genes are TRBV6-1 and TRBJ1-4; D gene ambiguous. The CDR3 is 14 residues long. Trimming took off 6 bases at V and 6 bases at J, with 14 bases between the two ends. Germline V gives CDR1 MNHNS, CDR2 SASEGT.

The V and J genes are TRBV5-1 and TRBJ2-1; TRBD1 aligns across 8 bases. J was trimmed by 6 bases and V by 4 bases; bases with no gene match: 6. Germline V gene sequence: CDR1 SGHRS, CDR2 YFSETQ. CDR3 length: 14 residues. Here the CDR3 DNA reads TGCGCCAGCAGCACCTGGACAGGGAGCAATGAGCAGTTCTTC. This encodes CASSTWTGSNEQFF.

The rearrangement joins TRBV10-1 to TRBJ1-3; D is uncertain. Trimming shortened V by 6 bases and J by 4 bases, and 19 bases separated the two germline ends. Germline V gives CDR1 WNHNN, CDR2 SYGVQD (reference sequence). CDR3 size: 16 residues. The CDR3 here is CASRDPLTLVGNTIYF. DNA for the CDR3: TGCGCCAGCAGGGACCCATTGACCCTGGTGGGAAACACCATATATTTT.

This chain connects TRBV11-2 to TRBJ2-3; TRBD2 might be the D (5 bases). The germline V gene has CDR1 SGHAT and CDR2 FQNNGV. This CDR3 region has 15 residues. V gave up 5 bases and J gave up 4 bases, with 16 bases separating them. The chain's CDR3 is CASSGRGQVPDTQYF. The DNA for the CDR3 is TGTGCCAGCAGCGGTAGAGGGCAGGTCCCAGATACGCAGTATTTT. The entire variable domain, with the rest obtained from reference TRBV11-2 and TRBJ2-3, is as follows: EAGVAQSPRYKIIEKRQSVAFWCNPISGHATLYWYQQILGQGPKLLIQFQNNGVVDDSQLPKDRFSAERLKGVDSTLKIQPAKLEDSAVYLCASSGRGQVPDTQYFGPGTRLTVL.

The chain combines TRBV5-1 with TRBJ2-2, with D uncertain. V lost 0 bases and J lost 5, with 11 bases in between. Looked up from germline, CDR1 is SGHRS and CDR2 is YFSETQ. The CDR3 has 15 residues. CDR3 sequence reads: CASSLDSPGTGELFF. The CDR3 coding sequence is TGCGCCAGCAGCTTGGACAGCCCTGGTACCGGGGAGCTGTTTTTT.

This sequence joins TRBV2 and TRBJ1-5; 10 nucleotides match TRBD1. The ends lost 4 bases at V and 3 bases at J; junction bases unmatched: 6. This CDR3 spans 16 amino acids. Germline V lookup: CDR1 SNHLY, CDR2 FYNNEI. CDR3 region: CASSAVDRGINQPQHF. DNA for the CDR3: TGTGCCAGCAGTGCAGTGGACAGGGGGATCAATCAGCCCCAGCATTTT.

The chain recombines TRBV7-9 with TRBJ2-2, with a weak D call TRBD2 (6 bases). Trimming left V 4 bases short and J 4 bases short, with 16 bases between. CDR1 is SEHNR, CDR2 FQNEAQ, per germline (reference sequence). The CDR3 has 16 amino acids. The CDR3 sequence is CASSSGGTTSTGELFF. The CDR3 nucleotides read TGTGCCAGCAGCTCCGGAGGGACGACGAGCACCGGGGAGCTGTTTTTT.

This clone has a single count. The gene calls are TRBV7-3 and TRBJ1-1; a possible D gene is TRBD1 (6 bases). CDR1 and CDR2 (germline): SGHTA, FQGTGA. Trimming removed 8 bases from V and 0 bases from J, with 10 bases in between. This CDR3 is 13 amino acids long. CDR3 coding DNA: TGTGCCAGCCGGCAGGGGATGAACACTGAAGCTTTCTTT. This encodes CASRQGMNTEAFF.

This chain connects TRBV5-1 to TRBJ2-1; D uncertain. Germline V gene lookup returns CDR1 SGHRS and CDR2 YFSETQ. The CDR3 consists of 16 residues. V lost 6 bases and J lost 2, with 18 bases in between. The DNA of the CDR3 is TGCGCCAGCACCCCCCGCGCCTCAGGAACCTACAATGAGCAGTTCTTC. The encoded protein is CASTPRASGTYNEQFF.

The V call is TRBV6-6, the J call TRBJ2-3; D ambiguous. The V end lost 7 bases, the J end lost 2 bases, and 10 bases lay between the germline ends. The V gene's germline CDR1 is MNHNY and CDR2 SVGAGI (reference sequence). The CDR3 length is 13 residues. The CDR3 DNA reads TGTGCCAGCATCGACAAGTACACAGATACGCAGTATTTT. Its protein is CASIDKYTDTQYF.

The genes are TRBV5-4 and TRBJ1-6, with D perhaps TRBD1 (5 bases). The ends were cut back, 4 bases at V and 4 bases at J, with 24 bases in the middle. Germline values: CDR1 SGHNT, CDR2 YYREEE (reference sequence). The length of the CDR3 is 19 residues. CDR3 region: CASSQPLGAPGTYNSPLHF. As DNA, the CDR3 is TGTGCCAGCAGCCAGCCTCTAGGCGCGCCAGGGACGTATAATTCACCCCTCCACTTT.

J is TRBJ1-2 and V is TRBV28; unclear D gene. From germline, CDR1 is MDHEN and CDR2 SYDVKM. This CDR3 has 12 amino acids. Trimming pared 2 bases from V and 8 bases from J, leaving 9 bases between. The CDR3 nucleotides are TGTGCCAGCAGTTTAGAATCGAGGGGCTACACCTTC. Translating gives CASSLESRGYTF.

The chain has TRBV7-9 and TRBJ2-3; D gene unclear. V lost 3 bases and J lost 5, with 12 bases in between. Germline values: CDR1 SEHNR, CDR2 FQNEAQ (reference sequence). The CDR3 covers 14 residues. CDR3: CASSLLQSRDTQYF. The CDR3 DNA reads as TGTGCCAGCAGCTTGTTACAGAGCCGAGATACGCAGTATTTT.

This sequence joins TRBV30 and TRBJ1-3; TRBD1 might be the D (5 bases). This CDR3 is built from 15 residues. From germline, CDR1 is GTSNPN and CDR2 SVGIG (reference sequence). Between the trimmed V and J ends, which lost 7 bases and 2 bases, there was a span of 18 bases. The DNA for the CDR3 is TGTGCCTCCCAGGTAGGGGTCATCGCTGGAAACACCATATATTTT. Translation gives CASQVGVIAGNTIYF.

The CDR3 here is CASSLRGGRTETQYF. Written as DNA, the CDR3 is TGTGCCAGCAGCTTACGAGGGGGTAGGACGGAGACCCAGTACTTC. The rearrangement links TRBV7-2 to TRBJ2-5, with a weak D call TRBD1 (6 bases). Germline V CDR1 and CDR2: SGHTA, FQGNSA. The CDR3 has 15 amino acids. With 2 bases removed from V and 5 bases from J, the gap between germline ends came to 15 bases.

This clone turned up a few times. The genes are TRBV19 and TRBJ2-3; 7 nucleotides align to TRBD2. The J segment lost 3 bases and the V segment lost 3 bases, leaving 0 bases of the junction unmatched. CDR1 and CDR2 (germline): LNHDA, SQIVND (reference sequence). CDR3 length equals 13 residues. The CDR3 DNA reads TGTGCCAGTAGTATCGGGGGGACAGATACGCAGTATTTT. It specifies CASSIGGTDTQYF.

The chain employs TRBV19 and TRBJ1-3; 8 nucleotides match TRBD1. The ends lost 7 bases at V and 3 bases at J; junction bases unmatched: 5. The CDR3 is 14 residues long. Germline-derived CDR1 and CDR2 are LNHDA and SQIVND (reference sequence). The chain's CDR3 is CASNADRGGNTIYF. CDR3 in DNA: TGTGCCAGTAATGCAGACAGGGGTGGAAACACCATATATTTT.

This clone was seen once. The V and J genes are TRBV11-3 and TRBJ2-2; D remains ambiguous. The CDR3 has 14 residues. CDR1 and CDR2 from the germline V gene are SGHNT and YENEEA. The ends were cut back, 1 base at V and 6 bases at J, with 9 bases in the middle. CDR3 residues: CASSLGGWPGELFF. The CDR3 DNA follows: TGTGCCAGCAGCTTAGGTGGGTGGCCCGGGGAGCTGTTTTTT.

The chain joins TRBV25-1 to TRBJ1-1; perhaps TRBD1 as D (5 bases). V dropped 6 bases and J dropped 3 bases, with 17 bases sitting between them. There are 15 residues in the CDR3. Germline CDR1 MGHDK, CDR2 SYGVNS. The CDR3 DNA follows: TGTGCCAGCAGATCACAGCAGAGGGGATACACTGAAGCTTTCTTT. This encodes CASRSQQRGYTEAFF.

This clone was seen only a few times. The gene calls are TRBV5-4 and TRBJ1-5; D remains unclear. Germline CDR1 SGHNT, CDR2 YYREEE (reference sequence). Trimming took 0 bases from V and 2 from J, leaving 6 bases between them. This CDR3 comprises 14 residues. CDR3 protein: CASSLEPGNQPQHF. The CDR3 DNA sequence: TGTGCCAGCAGCTTGGAACCCGGCAATCAGCCCCAGCATTTT.

This clone was found a few times. This chain uses TRBV19 with TRBJ1-5; TRBD1 might be the D (5 bases). V lost 3 bases to trimming and J lost 5 bases, with 8 bases between them. The germline CDR1 and CDR2 sequences are LNHDA and SQIVND (reference sequence). The CDR3 consists of 13 residues. The CDR3 nucleotides read TGTGCCAGTAGTATGGGGGTCGATCAGCCCCAGCATTTT. It specifies CASSMGVDQPQHF.

This sequence joins TRBV19 and TRBJ2-5; D possibly uses TRBD1 or TRBD2 (5 bases each). The CDR3 runs 14 residues. Germline V gene sequence: CDR1 LNHDA, CDR2 SQIVND (reference sequence). Trimming took 5 bases from V and 7 from J, leaving 17 bases between them. CDR3 in DNA: TGTGCCAGTAGTCCGGGACCCCACCGGGCGACCCAGTACTTC. Residues: CASSPGPHRATQYF.